The 29 T cell receptor beta chains in this list originate from one sample, sequenced in a study of shared clonotypes between healthy human individuals. Here immunoSEQ multiplex PCR was the method, and the copy in TCRdb shows in-frame clones only, minus some. The sample shows millions of clones, about 95% of them seen only once. Naive CD8 cells comprised CD45RO-negative, CCR7-positively selected cells, excluding terminally differentiated effector memory CD45RA+ cells. Sequenced: naive CD8+ T cells sorted from blood. The receptors were gathered from a man in his late teens or twenties in good health.

The chain links TRBV5-4 to TRBJ2-7; D gene ambiguous. Deletions cut 2 bases from V and 2 bases from J, with 14 bases between. CDR1 and CDR2 from the germline V gene are SGHNT and YYREEE (reference sequence). The CDR3 covers 15 residues. CDR3 sequence reads: CASSLTETPAYEQYF. CDR3 coding DNA: TGTGCCAGCAGCTTAACGGAAACGCCGGCCTACGAGCAGTACTTC.

The V and J genes are TRBV5-4 and TRBJ2-7; 9 bases are shared with TRBD1. CDR1 SGHNT and CDR2 YYREEE come from the germline V gene (reference sequence). V was clipped by 5 bases and J by 9 bases; unmatched bases: 9. The CDR3 spans 13 residues. DNA of the CDR3: TGTGCCAGCAGACCGGACAGGGGAAGCGGGCAGTACTTC. Its translation: CASRPDRGSGQYF.

V gene TRBV15 combines with J gene TRBJ2-4; 9 bases match TRBD1. J was trimmed by 2 bases and V by 5 bases; bases with no gene match: 7. This CDR3 is built from 16 residues. CDR1 is LNHNV and CDR2 is YYDKDF in the germline V gene (reference sequence). The CDR3 loop reads CATSPDRGTSKNIQYF. In DNA, the CDR3 is TGTGCCACCAGCCCCGACAGGGGGACATCCAAAAACATTCAGTACTTC.

V gene TRBV4-1 combines with J gene TRBJ1-5; a weak D match, TRBD1 (6 bases). Germline-derived CDR1 and CDR2 are MGHRA and YSYEKL. Trimming took 4 bases from V and 6 from J, leaving 16 bases between them. The CDR3 sequence is 15 residues long. CDR3 region: CASSPVGGQGQPQHF. DNA of the CDR3: TGCGCCAGCAGCCCCGTCGGGGGGCAGGGTCAGCCCCAGCATTTT.

The chain combines TRBV6-1 with TRBJ2-7; possibly TRBD1 or TRBD2 for D (6 bases each). Trimming left V 9 bases short and J 4 bases short, with 13 bases between. Germline V lookup: CDR1 MNHNS, CDR2 SASEGT. The CDR3 runs 12 residues. The CDR3 DNA reads as TGTGCCAGTCGATGGGGGGCTTACGAGCAGTACTTC. Its protein product is CASRWGAYEQYF.

The rearrangement joins TRBV6-1 to TRBJ1-1, with D hard to call. CDR3 length: 10 residues. V lost 7 bases to trimming and J lost 7 bases, with 7 bases between them. Germline V gene sequence: CDR1 MNHNS, CDR2 SASEGT. The CDR3 DNA follows: TGTGCCAGCATCGAAGGTGAAGCTTTCTTT. Its protein is CASIEGEAFF.

To note about this clone: Other nucleotide sequences from this sample produce the same CDR3. The chain joins TRBV27 to TRBJ1-1; 9 bases align to TRBD1. The CDR3 extends over 14 amino acids. With V trimmed by 6 bases and J by 5 bases, 7 bases remained unmatched. CDR1 and CDR2 from the germline V gene are MNHEY and SMNVEV (reference sequence). Written as DNA, the CDR3 is TGTGCCAGCAGCCTAGACAGGGGGAGAACTGAAGCTTTCTTT. Translation: CASSLDRGRTEAFF.

The genes are TRBV2 and TRBJ2-1; TRBD2 matches at 10 bases. Germline V gene sequence: CDR1 SNHLY, CDR2 FYNNEI. This CDR3 has 16 amino acids. V shed 4 bases and J 0 bases; nucleotides not matched to a gene: 3. The CDR3 is CASSGTSGSSYNEQFF. The DNA of the CDR3 is TGTGCCAGCAGTGGGACTAGCGGAAGCTCCTACAATGAGCAGTTCTTC. The full variable domain, with the rest looked up from reference TRBV2 and TRBJ2-1, is EPEVTQTPSHQVTQMGQEVILRCVPISNHLYFYWYRQILGQKVEFLVSFYNNEISEKSEIFDDQFSVERPDGSNFTLKIRSTKLEDSAMYFCASSGTSGSSYNEQFFGPGTRLTVL.

The chain uses TRBV25-1 and TRBJ1-1; 7 bases line up with TRBD1. The CDR3 has 17 residues. Germline CDR1 reads MGHDK; CDR2 reads SYGVNS. Trimming cost V 2 bases and J 2 bases; bases outside gene matches: 11. The CDR3 region is CASSEGDREKHNTEAFF. CDR3 in DNA: TGTGCCAGCAGTGAAGGCGACAGGGAAAAGCACAACACTGAAGCTTTCTTT.

The V and J genes are TRBV19 and TRBJ2-7, with 8 nucleotides matching TRBD1. V lost 0 bases, J lost 6 bases, and 13 bases stayed unmatched. The CDR3 consists of 17 residues. CDR1 LNHDA and CDR2 SQIVND come from the germline V gene (reference sequence). CDR3: CASSIERDRTGPGEQYF. DNA for the CDR3: TGTGCCAGTAGTATAGAGAGGGACCGGACAGGGCCGGGCGAGCAGTACTTC.

This clone is a singleton in its sample. This chain connects TRBV5-1 to TRBJ2-7; D is unclear. Germline V gene lookup returns CDR1 SGHRS and CDR2 YFSETQ. The CDR3 has 15 amino acids. The V end was cut by 0 bases, the J end by 0 bases, with 10 bases between. CDR3 nucleotide sequence: TGCGCCAGCAGCTTGGACACCCCGAGCTCCTACGAGCAGTACTTC. Protein: CASSLDTPSSYEQYF. Together with reference TRBV5-1 and TRBJ2-7, the CDR3 gives the full variable domain: KAGVTQTPRYLIKTRGQQVTLSCSPISGHRSVSWYQQTPGQGLQFLFEYFSETQRNKGNFPGRFSGRQFSNSRSEMNVSTLELGDSALYLCASSLDTPSSYEQYFGPGTRLTVT.

V gene TRBV6-6 combines with J gene TRBJ2-7; a possible D gene is TRBD1 (5 bases). The CDR3 consists of 15 residues. The V end was cut by 4 bases, the J end by 4 bases, with 17 bases between. Germline V lookup: CDR1 MNHNY, CDR2 SVGAGI (reference sequence). CDR3 loop: CASSSPKGMVYEQYF. The CDR3 DNA reads TGTGCCAGCAGTTCCCCGAAGGGGATGGTGTACGAGCAGTACTTC.

The chain recombines TRBV28 with TRBJ2-2; tentatively, D is TRBD1 or TRBD2 (5 bases each). CDR1 is MDHEN, CDR2 SYDVKM, per germline. V was cut by 3 bases and J by 7 bases, with 12 bases left in between. The CDR3 length is 14 residues. CDR3: CASSFGRGHGELFF. As DNA, the CDR3 is TGTGCCAGCAGTTTTGGCCGGGGCCACGGGGAGCTGTTTTTT.

This sequence joins TRBV4-1 and TRBJ2-7; TRBD2 aligns across 12 bases. J was trimmed by 1 base and V by 3 bases; bases with no gene match: 4. CDR1 is MGHRA and CDR2 is YSYEKL in the germline V gene. The CDR3 is 16 residues long. The CDR3 loop is CASSHLTSGGSYEQYF. CDR3 coding DNA: TGCGCCAGCAGCCATCTCACTAGCGGGGGGTCCTACGAGCAGTACTTC.

The gene calls are TRBV29-1 and TRBJ1-2, with D possibly TRBD1 on 5 matching bases. The CDR3 is 13 residues long. Germline loops: CDR1 SQVTM, CDR2 ANQGSEA. The CDR3 sequence is CTTGADPNYGYTF. The CDR3 DNA reads TGCACCACAGGCGCCGACCCTAACTATGGCTACACCTTC.

The V call is TRBV7-6, the J call TRBJ2-6; TRBD1 aligns across 7 bases. Germline V lookup: CDR1 SGHVS, CDR2 FNYEAQ. The CDR3 has 18 residues. The ends lost 4 bases at V and 0 bases at J; junction bases unmatched: 9. As DNA, the CDR3 is TGTGCCAGCAGCTATGACAGGGTGCAGAGCTCTGGGGCCAACGTCCTGACTTTC. Translated, it gives CASSYDRVQSSGANVLTF.

The rearrangement links TRBV19 to TRBJ1-6; D might be TRBD1 (5 bases). The V and J ends lost 9 bases and 4 bases respectively, with 13 bases between them. The germline V gene has CDR1 LNHDA and CDR2 SQIVND (reference sequence). The CDR3 is 14 amino acids. The chain's CDR3 is CASQQDTYNSPLHF. CDR3 DNA: TGTGCCAGCCAACAGGACACTTATAATTCACCCCTCCACTTT. Full variable domain (remainder filled in from reference TRBV19 and TRBJ1-6): DGGITQSPKYLFRKEGQNVTLSCEQNLNHDAMYWYRQDPGQGLRLIYYSQIVNDFQKGDIAEGYSVSREKKESFPLTVTSAQKNPTAFYLCASQQDTYNSPLHFGNGTRLTVT.

In its sample, this clone was seen once. The chain links TRBV2 to TRBJ2-5; perhaps TRBD2 as D (6 bases). Deletions cut 10 bases from V and 0 bases from J, with 15 bases between. The germline gives CDR1 SNHLY, CDR2 FYNNEI. The CDR3 has 14 residues. The CDR3 bases are TGTGCCACCACTAGACGGGAGTACCAAGAGACCCAGTACTTC. Translation gives CATTRREYQETQYF. The full variable domain, its missing parts supplied by reference TRBV2 and TRBJ2-5, is EPEVTQTPSHQVTQMGQEVILRCVPISNHLYFYWYRQILGQKVEFLVSFYNNEISEKSEIFDDQFSVERPDGSNFTLKIRSTKLEDSAMYFCATTRREYQETQYFGPGTRLLVL.

Points on this clone: At the DNA level, this CDR3 is encoded by other sequences in the same sample as well. This CDR3 is CASSVGQSYEQYF. DNA of the CDR3: TGTGCCAGCAGCGTAGGACAGAGCTACGAGCAGTACTTC. The genes are TRBV9 and TRBJ2-7, with TRBD1 as a possible D gene (5 bases). Germline values: CDR1 SGDLS, CDR2 YYNGEE. Trimming removed 0 bases from V and 3 bases from J, with 7 bases in between. The CDR3 covers 13 residues.

A note on this clone: Other DNA sequences in the sample encode the same CDR3. The J gene is TRBJ2-5, the V gene TRBV4-3, with D hard to call. Trimming removed 0 bases from V and 5 bases from J, with 7 bases in between. Germline CDR1 and CDR2: LGHNA and YSLEER. The CDR3 extends over 13 amino acids. Here the CDR3 DNA reads TGCGCCAGCAGCCAAGATAGTTCGGAGACCCAGTACTTC. It codes for CASSQDSSETQYF.

V gene TRBV5-8 combines with J gene TRBJ2-1; TRBD2 agrees at 13 bases. CDR3 length equals 15 residues. V shed 4 bases, J shed 7 bases, and the junction held 5 bases outside the gene matches. The germline CDR1 and CDR2 sequences are SGHTS and YDEGEE. CDR3 protein: CASSIGLAGVNEQFF. The CDR3, as DNA: TGTGCCAGCAGCATCGGACTAGCGGGGGTGAATGAGCAGTTCTTC.

The chain combines TRBV13 with TRBJ2-7, with 7 positions matching TRBD2. This CDR3 region has 12 residues. Germline trimming cut 6 bases from V and 11 bases from J; bases unmatched to any gene: 10. From germline, CDR1 is PRHDT and CDR2 FYEKMQ (reference sequence). CDR3 DNA: TGTGCCAGCAGGACCGGGGAGGGGAGGGAGTACTTC. Translated, it gives CASRTGEGREYF.

This chain's CDR3 is CAISELGITGELFF. The CDR3 DNA is TGTGCCATCAGTGAGTTGGGGATCACCGGGGAGCTGTTTTTT. V and J are TRBV10-3 and TRBJ2-2; D gene uncertain. Trimming took off 1 base at V and 4 bases at J, with 7 bases between the two ends. CDR1 is ENHRY, CDR2 SYGVKD, per germline. The CDR3 totals 14 residues.

The rearrangement uses TRBV4-1 and TRBJ2-7, with D possibly matching TRBD2 (5 bases). V dropped 0 bases and J dropped 1 base, with 16 bases sitting between them. Germline values: CDR1 MGHRA, CDR2 YSYEKL. This CDR3 contains 17 residues. The CDR3, as DNA: TGCGCCAGCAGCCAAGAGGACCCAGCCCGGGGTTCCTACGAGCAGTACTTC. Translation gives CASSQEDPARGSYEQYF.

The rearrangement joins TRBV4-2 to TRBJ2-4; 9 bases fit TRBD2. The CDR3 is 16 residues long. The germline V gene encodes CDR1 LGHNA and CDR2 YNFKEQ. V lost 0 bases to trimming and J lost 9 bases; unmatched junction nucleotides: 9. CDR3 coding DNA: TGTGCCAGCAGCCAAGATCTGGGGCTAGCGGGGAGCATTCAGTACTTC. Its protein product is CASSQDLGLAGSIQYF.

The chain is built from TRBV5-1 and TRBJ2-1; TRBD2 aligns across 11 bases. The CDR3 is made up of 17 amino acids. Per the germline V gene, CDR1 is SGHRS and CDR2 is YFSETQ. The trim removed 3 bases at V and 2 bases at J, leaving 7 bases unmatched. The CDR3 DNA is TGCGCCAGCAGCTCCCGACTAGCGGGGCTTACCTACAATGAGCAGTTCTTC. This gives the protein CASSSRLAGLTYNEQFF.

The chain combines TRBV28 with TRBJ2-7; the match to TRBD1 covers 8 bases. CDR3 length: 16 amino acids. Germline V CDR1 and CDR2: MDHEN, SYDVKM. J lost 4 bases, V lost 7 bases, and 15 bases had no gene match. The CDR3 nucleotides read TGTGCCAGCATCAATAGAAGAGGGACAGGACCTTACGAGCAGTACTTC. Protein: CASINRRGTGPYEQYF. The variable domain in full, with the rest retrieved from reference TRBV28 and TRBJ2-7, is DVKVTQSSRYLVKRTGEKVFLECVQDMDHENMFWYRQDPGLGLRLIYFSYDVKMKEKGDIPEGYSVSREKKERFSLILESASTNQTSMYLCASINRRGTGPYEQYFGPGTRLTVT.

V usage is TRBV28 and J usage is TRBJ2-3, with 9 bases that match TRBD2. The CDR3 is 16 amino acids. CDR1 and CDR2 (germline): MDHEN, SYDVKM. V trimming: 6 bases; J trimming: 2 bases; junction bases outside the gene matches: 9. CDR3 coding DNA: TGTGCCAGCAGCCACCCGAGCGGGGGGTACACAGATACGCAGTATTTT. Protein: CASSHPSGGYTDTQYF.

Turning to this clone: Other DNA sequences from this sample encode an identical CDR3 as well. The J gene is TRBJ2-3, the V gene TRBV4-1; unclear D gene. Between the trimmed V and J ends, which lost 1 base and 0 bases, there was a span of 8 bases. From germline, CDR1 is MGHRA and CDR2 YSYEKL. This CDR3 is built from 15 residues. CDR3 coding DNA: TGCGCCAGCAGCCAAGGTGCAACTAGCACAGATACGCAGTATTTT. As protein: CASSQGATSTDTQYF.